The 15 T cell receptor beta chains below were found in one sample sequenced in a study of T cells after yellow fever vaccination. TCRdb fed the 5' RACE reads into MiXCR, producing one record per CDR3 protein. Here the sample spans some 560,000 distinct CDR3 sequences, roughly 19% being singletons. The specimen comprised PBMCs, sampled 15 days after the yellow fever booster vaccination. These receptors originate from a young man who received the YFV17D yellow fever vaccine.

In its sample, this clonotype was seen a few times. The chain joins TRBV20-1 to TRBJ2-5; TRBD2 matches at 7 bases. This CDR3 comprises 15 residues. V shed 3 bases, J shed 4 bases, and the junction held 11 bases outside the gene matches. Germline V gene sequence: CDR1 DFQATT, CDR2 SNEGSKA (reference sequence). CDR3 protein: CSARGISGPRETQYF. The DNA of the CDR3 is TGCAGTGCTAGGGGGATTAGCGGGCCGAGAGAGACCCAGTACTTC.

The chain links TRBV7-2 to TRBJ2-3; D gene ambiguous. In germline, CDR1 is SGHTA, CDR2 FQGNSA. With 2 bases removed from V and 2 bases from J, the gap between germline ends came to 11 bases. The CDR3 loop spans 15 amino acids. This CDR3 is CASSLRNSHTDTQYF. CDR3 DNA: TGTGCCAGCAGCTTAAGAAATTCCCACACAGATACGCAGTATTTT.

This clonotype showed up just a few times. CDR3 in amino acids: CASSEGPARTLKGFF. The CDR3 DNA is TGTGCCAGCAGTGAGGGGCCAGCCCGGACCTTGAAGGGATTCTTC. The chain has TRBV2 and TRBJ2-1; the D gene is possibly TRBD1 (5 bases). The CDR3 length is 15 residues. V dropped 3 bases and J dropped 16 bases, with 25 bases sitting between them. Germline CDR1 and CDR2: SNHLY and FYNNEI. Full variable domain (missing parts from reference TRBV2 and TRBJ2-1): EPEVTQTPSHQVTQMGQEVILRCVPISNHLYFYWYRQILGQKVEFLVSFYNNEISEKSEIFDDQFSVERPDGSNFTLKIRSTKLEDSAMYFCASSEGPARTLKGFFGPGTRLTVL.

V is TRBV7-9 and J is TRBJ1-6; D unresolved. Germline CDR1 and CDR2: SEHNR and FQNEAQ (reference sequence). The CDR3 is made up of 13 amino acids. V dropped 1 base and J dropped 8 bases, with 6 bases sitting between them. CDR3 sequence: CASSLDKDSPLHF. CDR3 nucleotides: TGTGCCAGCAGCTTAGACAAGGATTCACCCCTCCACTTT.

In its sample, this clonotype was seen a few times. V is TRBV6-2 or TRBV6-3 and J is TRBJ2-2, with 9 bases that match TRBD2. This CDR3 is 14 amino acids long. Germline values: CDR1 MNHEY, CDR2 SVGEGT. V lost 8 bases and J lost 6; bases outside the gene matches: 7. Written as DNA, the CDR3 is TGTGCCAGCTCTGGGACTAGCAGTGCCGGGGAGCTGTTTTTT. Its translation: CASSGTSSAGELFF.

This rearrangement joins TRBV12-3 or TRBV12-4 to TRBJ2-7; maybe TRBD1 (5 bases). This CDR3 has 14 residues. The V end lost 3 bases, the J end lost 4 bases, and 13 bases lay between the germline ends. The CDR3 DNA reads as TGTGCCAGCAGTTTCACCCAGGGTACATACGAGCAGTACTTC. Amino acids: CASSFTQGTYEQYF.

V usage is TRBV5-1 and J usage is TRBJ2-5; D is possibly TRBD1 or TRBD2 (6 bases each). V was pared by 4 bases and J by 4 bases, with 11 bases between. The CDR3 has 13 amino acids. CDR1 SGHRS and CDR2 YFSETQ come from the germline V gene. The CDR3: CASSRGEAETQYF. In nucleotides, the CDR3 is TGCGCCAGCAGCAGGGGGGAAGCAGAGACCCAGTACTTC.

The chain recombines TRBV5-1 with TRBJ1-3; D not resolved. V was shortened by 4 bases and J by 4 bases, with 9 bases between the two germline ends. Germline V gene data show CDR1 as SGHRS and CDR2 as YFSETQ. This CDR3 contains 13 residues. The CDR3 region is CASSGSGGNTIYF. The CDR3 DNA follows: TGCGCCAGCAGCGGCTCGGGAGGAAACACCATATATTTT.

This CDR3 reads CASSFSGRAALTNNEQFF. For the CDR3, the DNA is TGTGCCAGCAGCTTTAGCGGGAGGGCCGCATTGACAAACAATGAGCAGTTCTTC. The rearrangement uses TRBV7-2 and TRBJ2-1, with 11 bases that match TRBD2. The junction had 12 bases not matched to a gene; V was cut back by 3 bases and J by 5 bases. This CDR3 has 18 amino acids. Germline CDR1 SGHTA, CDR2 FQGNSA.

This clonotype was picked up a small number of times. The V call is TRBV2, the J call TRBJ2-7; the match to TRBD1 covers 9 bases. The germline gives CDR1 SNHLY, CDR2 FYNNEI. The V segment lost 2 bases and the J segment 0 bases; nucleotides outside the gene matches: 11. This CDR3 has 18 residues. This CDR3 is CASSERVGWDRASYEQYF. The CDR3 nucleotides read TGTGCCAGCAGTGAACGGGTTGGGTGGGACAGGGCCTCCTACGAGCAGTACTTC.

V gene TRBV15 combines with J gene TRBJ2-3; D ambiguous. The germline V and J ends were trimmed by 0 bases and 4 bases, with 17 bases remaining between them. Germline CDR1 is LNHNV and CDR2 is YYDKDF (reference sequence). The CDR3 has 17 residues. CDR3 nucleotide sequence: TGTGCCACCAGCAGAGATGACCTGGGATTAGGCCCAGATACGCAGTATTTT. Translating it yields CATSRDDLGLGPDTQYF.

V gene TRBV25-1 combines with J gene TRBJ2-1; D might be TRBD2 (5 bases). Germline V lookup: CDR1 MGHDK, CDR2 SYGVNS. V lost 10 bases and J lost 1, with 14 bases in between. This CDR3 has 14 amino acids. CDR3 DNA sequence: TGTGCCACCTCTCCGAGGGCGTCCTACAATGAGCAGTTCTTC. It yields the protein CATSPRASYNEQFF.

The rearrangement uses TRBV20-1 and TRBJ2-1; 13 bases fit TRBD2. J lost 5 bases, V lost 5 bases, and 6 bases had no gene match. The CDR3 runs to 15 residues. CDR1 is DFQATT and CDR2 is SNEGSKA in the germline V gene (reference sequence). The CDR3 loop is CSAVGTSGTNNEQFF. CDR3 nucleotides: TGCAGTGCTGTTGGGACTAGCGGGACGAACAATGAGCAGTTCTTC.

V usage is TRBV7-2 and J usage is TRBJ2-2, with unresolved D. Trimming removed 7 bases at V and 1 base at J, with 13 bases between. Germline lookup yields CDR1 SGHTA and CDR2 FQGNSA. The CDR3 covers 15 residues. CDR3 in amino acids: CASMIGRRNTGELFF. In DNA form, the CDR3 reads TGTGCCAGCATGATCGGCAGAAGGAACACCGGGGAGCTGTTTTTT.

This clonotype was seen only a few times. The rearrangement joins TRBV5-1 to TRBJ2-1; D may be TRBD2 (6 bases). The V end was cut by 1 base, the J end by 3 bases, with 11 bases between. The V gene's germline CDR1 is SGHRS and CDR2 YFSETQ. The CDR3 is 15 amino acids. CDR3 nucleotides: TGCGCCAGCAGCTTGAATCCGGGAGACTACAATGAGCAGTTCTTC. Translated: CASSLNPGDYNEQFF.